This paragraph reports one T cell receptor (beta chain). Its antigen is unknown. Base qualities are not at hand, and no much larger clone is one base apart. These data originate in a study of circulating and synovial CD4+ cells in juvenile arthritis (TCRdb year 2014). Study-level background: Within each patient, the TCRbeta CDR3 repertoires of synovial CD4 T cells, bulk blood CD4 T cells and circulating HLA-DR+ CD4 T cells were compared. The goal of the repertoire sequencing was to confirm that synovial clonotypes were enriched in a circulating synovial-like CD4 T cell subset.

The CDR3 numbers 14 residues from cysteine through phenylalanine. Only the CDR3 portion is preserved as DNA: 42 bases, with reading frame beginning at the first base. Trimming costs V 2 bases and J 4 bases, and their ends lie 11 bases apart. Per the germline V gene, WSHSY is the CDR1 and SAAADI is the CDR2. Overall study outcomes, separate from this receptor: Because overlap with synovium was found to increase with sequencing depth, the full repertoire overlap was likely underestimated by the measured shared-clonotype fractions. Synovial and circulating pathogenic-like lymphocyte repertoires were less diverse than bulk blood CD4 repertoires, with some CPL samples as oligoclonal as synovium. Circulating pathogenic-like lymphocytes clustered together with synovial T cells and shared a substantially larger fraction of CDR3 sequences with synovium than bulk blood did. The difference between circulating pathogenic-like lymphocytes and bulk blood T cells was not detected by traditional Vbeta family usage analysis. Because T cell genome counts differed by at least an order of magnitude between CPL and bulk blood CD4 samples, sample-size effects were addressed.

Preparation of the library involved the immunoSEQ multiplex PCR assay. TCRbeta CDR3 sequencing was carried out by an external provider as a commercial service. Concerning the study's data processing: The analyses used productive nucleotide sequences together with amino acid sequences obtained by in silico translation. Diversity was measured with Renyi entropy across alpha values, using the median of 200 repeated subsamples to equalise sample size. The distance between each pair of repertoires was calculated as one minus the Chao-modified Jaccard index, which corrects for under-sampling, and this distance was used for clustering. Frequency-weighted overlap with synovial clonotypes was computed at 200 sample sizes with 200 draws without replacement at each size, and the value at the size of the smaller sample was reported. TCRdb retrieved this table from immuneACCESS and kept in-frame rearrangements only. Not all clones are present; in checked studies, unresolved V genes account for under half, and no reason is known for the remainder. The DNA gave D and trimming, while V, J and clone size come from that table. The sample table shows around 14,000 clones, and approximately 80% are seen once. The biggest ten clones account for less than 4.5% of the sample.

The sequenced samples came from patients who had active juvenile idiopathic arthritis. Sorting was carried out immediately after cells were thawed, and dead cells were excluded with Live/Dead Fixable Near-IR Stain. This receptor was obtained from a human patient with juvenile idiopathic arthritis. Some clones in this sample may be carry-over from other donors' samples. Recombination linked TRBV10-2 to TRBJ1-1; TRBD1 could be the D gene, as 5 bases match. Sequenced material: CD4+ T cells from synovial fluid. The nucleotide sequence reads as follows: TGCGCCAGCAGTGAGGCGGGGCGGGGCACTGAAGCTTTCTTT. Its protein is CASSEAGRGTEAFF.